The source of this T cell receptor beta chain is a study of T-cell memory formation after mild COVID-19. TCRdb re-called the 5' RACE reads through MiXCR, storing one row per CDR3 protein. The table has under 650,000 distinct CDR3 sequences, about a sixth seen once. V was shortened by 3 bases and J by 0 bases, with 10 bases between the two germline ends. This CDR3 spans 15 amino acids. Germline values: CDR1 MGHRA, CDR2 YSYEKL. A word on this clonotype: Its antigen is undetermined.

General observations from the study: Balance between CD4 and CD8 was seen in clones contracting day 15 to 85, and a CD4+ lean was seen in later expanders.

The sequencing input was PBMCs or a T cell subset sorted from them (not recorded which). This TCR came from an adult woman who had mild COVID-19 (a few samples of this study predate the infection). Cell type and time point are not known. The chain carries TRBV4-1 and TRBJ2-3; TRBD2 might be the D (5 bases). The CDR3 nucleotides are TGCGCCAGCAGCCAGATAGGCGGGAGCACAGATACGCAGTATTTT. Its translation: CASSQIGGSTDTQYF.